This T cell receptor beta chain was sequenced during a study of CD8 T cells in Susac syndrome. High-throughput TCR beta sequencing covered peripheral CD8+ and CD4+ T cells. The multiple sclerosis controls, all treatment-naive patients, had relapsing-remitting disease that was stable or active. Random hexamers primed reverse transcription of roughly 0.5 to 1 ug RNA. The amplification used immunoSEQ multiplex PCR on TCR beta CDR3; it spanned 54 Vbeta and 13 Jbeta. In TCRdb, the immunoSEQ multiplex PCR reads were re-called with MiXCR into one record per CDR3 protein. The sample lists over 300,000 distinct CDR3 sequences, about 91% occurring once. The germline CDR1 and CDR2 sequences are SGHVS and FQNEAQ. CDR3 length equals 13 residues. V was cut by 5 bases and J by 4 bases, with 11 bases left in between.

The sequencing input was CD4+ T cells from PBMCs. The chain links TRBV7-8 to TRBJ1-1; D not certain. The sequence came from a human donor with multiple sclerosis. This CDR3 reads CASSLGSSTEAFF. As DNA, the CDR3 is TGTGCCAGCAGCCTAGGTAGCAGCACTGAAGCTTTCTTT.